Reported below is one TCR beta chain. Its target is not known. The germline V gene has CDR1 SGHAT and CDR2 FQNNGV. The CDR3 extends over 15 amino acids. V was pared by 4 bases and J by 6 bases, with 11 bases of the junction left unmatched. The source material, 20-30 mg of unsorted bulk tissue, was used to co-extract RNA and DNA. Patients in the cohort were treatment-naive and living with chronic HBV infection. The authors made TCR beta cDNA from roughly 480 ng total RNA with a constant-region primer. Slightly modified ARM-PCR, run as three nested multiplex PCR rounds, produced the TCR beta libraries. Amplification in the first two PCR rounds was performed using TRBV1-TRBV30 forward primers and a C-beta reverse primer for roughly 9 cycles each. From the multiplex PCR reads, TCRdb called clonotypes with MiXCR, one entry per CDR3 protein. The table has approximately 110,000 distinct CDR3 sequences, roughly 80% seen once.

This sample was taken from a study of tumor-infiltrating lymphocytes in primary liver carcinoma. Study results and caveats: The top-250-clone fraction was significantly higher in tumors than in blood (p = 0.039). Tumor-adjacent and tumor-blood pairs shared less of their repertoires than tumor region pairs shared.

The TCR was taken from a man aged 35 to 55 with primary liver carcinoma and hepatitis B virus infection. Sequencing was carried out using liver tumor tissue from sampling region 3. The subset denotes: tumor region T3, left-lateral pole. J is TRBJ2-7 and V is TRBV11-2; TRBD2 matches 8 bases. In DNA, the CDR3 is TGTGCCAGCAGCTCGTTAGCGGGAACGAGTCTCGAGCAGTACTTC. It is translated as CASSSLAGTSLEQYF.